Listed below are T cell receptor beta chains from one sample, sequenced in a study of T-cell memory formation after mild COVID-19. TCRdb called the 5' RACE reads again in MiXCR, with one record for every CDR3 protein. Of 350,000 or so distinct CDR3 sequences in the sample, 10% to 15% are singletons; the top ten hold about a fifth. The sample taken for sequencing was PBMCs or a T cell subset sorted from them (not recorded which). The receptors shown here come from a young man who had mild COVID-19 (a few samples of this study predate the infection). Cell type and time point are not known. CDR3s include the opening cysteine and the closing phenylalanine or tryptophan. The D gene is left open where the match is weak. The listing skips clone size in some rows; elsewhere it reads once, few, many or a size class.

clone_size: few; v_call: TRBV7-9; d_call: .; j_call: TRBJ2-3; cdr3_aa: CASRGPGPADTQYF; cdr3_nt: TGTGCCAGCCGGGGACCGGGCCCCGCAGATACGCAGTATTTT
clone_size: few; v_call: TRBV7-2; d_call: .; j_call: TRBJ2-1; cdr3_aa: CASSFLGRRGTIF; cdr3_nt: TGTGCCAGCAGCTTTCTAGGTAGAAGAGGGACGATCTTC
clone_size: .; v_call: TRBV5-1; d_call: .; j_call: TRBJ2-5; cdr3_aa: CASSLGGARETQYF; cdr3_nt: TGCGCCAGCAGCTTGGGTGGCGCGAGGGAGACCCAGTACTTC
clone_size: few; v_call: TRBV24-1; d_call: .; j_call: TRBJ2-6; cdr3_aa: CATRPGQPVSGANVLTF; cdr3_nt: TGTGCCACCAGACCGGGACAACCAGTCTCTGGGGCCAACGTCCTGACTTTC
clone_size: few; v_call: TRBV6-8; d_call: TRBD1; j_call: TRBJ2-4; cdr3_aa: CASSLLRQGKAKNIQYF; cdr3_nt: TGTGCCAGCAGCCTCCTGAGACAGGGAAAAGCCAAAAACATTCAGTACTTC
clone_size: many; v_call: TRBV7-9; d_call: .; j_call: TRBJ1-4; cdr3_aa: CASSLERGEKLFF; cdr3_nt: TGTGCCAGCAGCTTAGAGAGGGGAGAAAAACTGTTTTTT
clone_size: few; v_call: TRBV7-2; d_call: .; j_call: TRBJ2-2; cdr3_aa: CASSLRVIPTGELFF; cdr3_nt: TGTGCCAGCAGCTTAAGGGTCATCCCCACCGGGGAGCTGTTTTTT
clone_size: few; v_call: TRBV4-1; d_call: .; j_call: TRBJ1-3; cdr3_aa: CASSQDSRNTIYF; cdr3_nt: TGCGCCAGCAGCCAAGATAGTCGAAACACCATATATTTT
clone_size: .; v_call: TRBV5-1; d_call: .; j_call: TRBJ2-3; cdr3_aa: CASSLFGEAFTDTQYF; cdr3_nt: TGCGCCAGCAGCTTGTTCGGGGAGGCATTCACAGATACGCAGTATTTT
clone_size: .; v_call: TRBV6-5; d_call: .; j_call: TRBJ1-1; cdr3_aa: CASRTGRAEAFF; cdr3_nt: TGTGCCAGCAGAACGGGGAGGGCTGAAGCTTTCTTT
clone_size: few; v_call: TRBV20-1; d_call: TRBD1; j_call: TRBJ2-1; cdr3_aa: CSAREGTVNEQFF; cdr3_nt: TGCAGTGCTAGAGAGGGGACAGTCAATGAGCAGTTCTTC
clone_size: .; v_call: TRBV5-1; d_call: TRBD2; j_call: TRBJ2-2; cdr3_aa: CASSPAGTSGTGELFF; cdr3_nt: TGCGCCAGCAGCCCAGCCGGGACTAGCGGGACCGGGGAGCTGTTTTTT
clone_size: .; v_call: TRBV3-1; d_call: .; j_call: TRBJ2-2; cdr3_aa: CASGPGAGELFF; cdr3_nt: TGTGCCAGCGGACCCGGGGCCGGGGAGCTGTTTTTT
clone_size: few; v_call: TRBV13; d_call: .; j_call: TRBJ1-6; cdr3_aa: CASRLNRRINSPLHF; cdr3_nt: TGTGCCAGCAGATTGAATAGGCGGATTAATTCACCCCTCCACTTT
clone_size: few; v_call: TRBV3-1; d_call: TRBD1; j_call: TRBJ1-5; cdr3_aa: CASSPGGVQPQHF; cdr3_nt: TGTGCCAGCAGCCCAGGGGGAGTTCAGCCCCAGCATTTT
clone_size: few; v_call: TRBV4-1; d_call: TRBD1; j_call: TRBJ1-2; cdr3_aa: CASSARDRGNYGYTF; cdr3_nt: TGCGCCAGCAGCGCCCGGGACAGGGGCAACTATGGCTACACCTTC
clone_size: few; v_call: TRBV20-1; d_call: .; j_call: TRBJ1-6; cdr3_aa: CSARSGSSPLHF; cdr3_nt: TGCAGTGCTCGCTCAGGGAGTTCACCCCTCCACTTT
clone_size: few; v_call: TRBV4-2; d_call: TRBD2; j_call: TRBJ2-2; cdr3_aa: CASSQRTSVNTGELFF; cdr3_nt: TGTGCCAGCAGCCAACGGACTAGCGTGAACACCGGGGAGCTGTTTTTT
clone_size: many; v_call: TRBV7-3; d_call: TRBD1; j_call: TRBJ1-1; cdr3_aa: CASSEGTGGPAFF; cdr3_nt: TGTGCCAGCAGCGAAGGGACAGGGGGTCCCGCTTTCTTT
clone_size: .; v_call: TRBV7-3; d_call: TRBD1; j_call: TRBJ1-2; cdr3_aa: CASSTGTDLSYTF; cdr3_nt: TGTGCCAGCAGCACCGGGACAGACCTGAGCTACACCTTC
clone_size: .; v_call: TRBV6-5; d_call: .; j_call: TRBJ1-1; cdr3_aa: CASSPFAGADTEAFF; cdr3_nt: TGTGCCAGCAGTCCCTTTGCAGGGGCAGACACTGAAGCTTTCTTT
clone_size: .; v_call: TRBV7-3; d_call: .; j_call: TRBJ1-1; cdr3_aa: CASSSQQGRTNTEAFF; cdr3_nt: TGTGCCAGCAGCTCACAACAGGGACGGACGAACACTGAAGCTTTCTTT
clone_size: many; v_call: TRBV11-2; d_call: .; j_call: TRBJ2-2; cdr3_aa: CASSLLGGGTGELFF; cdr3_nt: TGTGCCAGCAGCTTATTAGGGGGAGGGACCGGGGAGCTGTTTTTT
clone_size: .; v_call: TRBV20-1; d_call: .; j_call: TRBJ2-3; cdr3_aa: CSATSTTDTQYF; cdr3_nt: TGCAGTGCGACGAGCACCACAGATACGCAGTATTTT
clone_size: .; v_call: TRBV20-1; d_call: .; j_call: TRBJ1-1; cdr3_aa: CSASVGTEAFF; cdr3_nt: TGCAGTGCTAGCGTAGGGACTGAAGCTTTCTTT
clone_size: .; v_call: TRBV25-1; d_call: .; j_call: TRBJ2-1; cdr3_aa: CASRDTGSSYNEQFF; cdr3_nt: TGTGCCAGCAGAGATACAGGGAGCTCCTACAATGAGCAGTTCTTC
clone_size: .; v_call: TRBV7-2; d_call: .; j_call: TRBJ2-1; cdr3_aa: CASSLGTVAYNEQFF; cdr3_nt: TGTGCCAGCAGCTTAGGGACAGTTGCCTACAATGAGCAGTTCTTC
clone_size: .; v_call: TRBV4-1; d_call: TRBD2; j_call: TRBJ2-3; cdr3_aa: CASSGLAGGPYTQYF; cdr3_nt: TGCGCCAGCAGCGGACTGGCGGGGGGGCCCTATACGCAGTATTTT
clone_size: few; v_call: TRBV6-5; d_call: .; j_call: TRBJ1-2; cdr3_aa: CASSYSGTDDYGYTF; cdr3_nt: TGTGCCAGCAGTTACTCCGGGACCGACGACTATGGCTACACCTTC
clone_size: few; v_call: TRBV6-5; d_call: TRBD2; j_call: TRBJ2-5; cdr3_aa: CASRTGGAGETQYF; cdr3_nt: TGTGCCAGCAGGACCGGGGGGGCCGGAGAGACCCAGTACTTC
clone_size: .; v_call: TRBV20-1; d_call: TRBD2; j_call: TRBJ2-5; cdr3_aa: CSAGGLAGQETQYF; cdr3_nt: TGCAGTGCTGGAGGACTAGCGGGCCAAGAGACCCAGTACTTC
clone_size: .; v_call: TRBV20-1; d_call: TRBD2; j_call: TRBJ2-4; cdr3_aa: CSVTSGGTNIQYF; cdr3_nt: TGCAGTGTCACTAGCGGGGGGACAAACATTCAGTACTTC
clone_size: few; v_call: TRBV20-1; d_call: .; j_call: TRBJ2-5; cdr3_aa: CSASEGLMTQYF; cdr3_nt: TGCAGTGCGTCCGAGGGGCTAATGACCCAGTACTTC
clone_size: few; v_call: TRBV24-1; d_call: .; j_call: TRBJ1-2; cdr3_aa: CATSAQGRSGYTF; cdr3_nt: TGTGCCACCAGTGCGCAGGGGCGTTCTGGCTACACCTTC
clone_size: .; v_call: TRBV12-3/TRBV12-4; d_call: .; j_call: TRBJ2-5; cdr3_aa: CASTPWAWSQETQYF; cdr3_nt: TGTGCCAGCACCCCTTGGGCATGGAGCCAAGAGACCCAGTACTTC
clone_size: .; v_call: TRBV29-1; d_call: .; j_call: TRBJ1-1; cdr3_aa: CSVPSPGSSEAFF; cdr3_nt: TGCAGCGTCCCTAGTCCAGGGTCCTCTGAAGCTTTCTTT